The 21 T cell receptor beta chains below were found in one sample sequenced in a study of blood T cell repertoires in COVID-19. Clones were read by immunoSEQ multiplex PCR, and TCRdb kept only the in-frame ones, dropping some. The sample yields 300,000 or so clones, around nine tenths seen once. Material for sequencing was peripheral blood. The receptor source for this set is a man between 65 and 79 years old with acute or convalescent COVID-19.

The rearrangement links TRBV3-1 (or the pseudogene TRBV3-2) to TRBJ2-7, with 9 nucleotides matching TRBD1. The CDR3 extends over 15 amino acids. V gave up 4 bases and J gave up 4 bases; unmatched junction bases: 8. The germline V gene has CDR1 LGHDT and CDR2 YNNKEL (reference sequence). CDR3 bases: TGTGCCAGCAGCCGTCCGGGACAGGGTAGGTACGAGCAGTACTTC. It specifies CASSRPGQGRYEQYF.

The V call is TRBV29-1, the J call TRBJ2-3, with D uncertain. CDR1 and CDR2 (germline): SQVTM, ANQGSEA. The CDR3 spans 15 residues. The ends were cut back, 1 base at V and 0 bases at J, with 11 bases in the middle. The CDR3 bases are TGCAGCGTTGAAGGAAGCGACGGAAGCACAGATACGCAGTATTTT. Its protein is CSVEGSDGSTDTQYF.

J is TRBJ2-1 and V is TRBV28, with D unresolved. Trimming stripped 3 bases from V and 1 base from J, with 10 bases between. CDR1 MDHEN and CDR2 SYDVKM come from the germline V gene. CDR3 size: 15 residues. The CDR3: CASSFDPGSYNEQFF. The CDR3 DNA is TGTGCCAGCAGTTTTGACCCCGGGTCCTACAATGAGCAGTTCTTC.

The chain joins TRBV2 to TRBJ1-5, with D unclear. The CDR3 runs 14 residues. V was clipped by 3 bases and J by 6 bases, with 12 bases between them. Germline loops: CDR1 SNHLY, CDR2 FYNNEI. CDR3 sequence reads: CASSETGYSQPQHF. The CDR3 DNA reads as TGTGCCAGCAGTGAGACGGGGTATAGTCAGCCCCAGCATTTT.

The chain recombines TRBV6-6 with TRBJ1-5; perhaps TRBD1 as D (6 bases). Germline CDR1 is MNHNY and CDR2 is SVGAGI (reference sequence). The CDR3 spans 15 residues. The V end lost 6 bases, the J end lost 0 bases, and 12 bases lay between the germline ends. CDR3 sequence (DNA): TGTGCCAGCAGATCACAACAGGGTAGCAATCAGCCCCAGCATTTT. Translated: CASRSQQGSNQPQHF.

The J gene is TRBJ1-4, the V gene TRBV6-6; TRBD1 agrees at 8 bases. V trimming: 5 bases; J trimming: 7 bases; junction bases outside the gene matches: 9. The CDR3 is 15 residues long. CDR1 MNHNY and CDR2 SVGAGI come from the germline V gene (reference sequence). Written as DNA, the CDR3 is TGTGCCAGCAGTCGGGGCCAGGGGGCGGTTGAAAAACTGTTTTTT. This gives the protein CASSRGQGAVEKLFF.

This clone appeared once. CDR3 residues: CASKQGTKAGGSINIQYF. The CDR3 bases are TGCGCCAGCAAACAAGGAACTAAAGCGGGGGGGTCCATAAACATTCAGTACTTC. This chain links TRBV10-1 with TRBJ2-4; 10 bases match TRBD2. The V gene's germline CDR1 is WNHNN and CDR2 SYGVQD (reference sequence). With 7 bases clipped from V and 6 bases from J, the junction kept 18 bases outside the gene matches. The CDR3 has 18 amino acids.

This rearrangement joins TRBV5-4 to TRBJ1-6; TRBD1 agrees at 7 bases. The CDR3 is 14 amino acids. Looked up from germline, CDR1 is SGHNT and CDR2 is YYREEE (reference sequence). V shed 4 bases and J 8 bases; nucleotides not matched to a gene: 6. In DNA, the CDR3 is TGTGCCAGCAGCGTCGACAGGGCAGATTCACCCCTCCACTTT. This translates into CASSVDRADSPLHF.

The J gene is TRBJ2-7, the V gene TRBV2; 7 bases align to TRBD1. The CDR3 contains 14 residues. Per the germline V gene, CDR1 is SNHLY and CDR2 is FYNNEI. Trimming removed 2 bases from V and 6 bases from J; junction bases left unmatched: 7. The CDR3 is CASSEIRAGGEQYF. CDR3 bases: TGTGCCAGCAGTGAAATTCGAGCAGGGGGCGAGCAGTACTTC.

The J gene is TRBJ1-2, the V gene TRBV2; 8 bases match TRBD1. V shed 8 bases and J 2 bases; nucleotides not matched to a gene: 7. The CDR3 has 14 residues. The germline CDR1 and CDR2 sequences are SNHLY and FYNNEI. DNA for the CDR3: TGTGCCAGCGCACCACAGGGGGTAAACTATGGCTACACCTTC. Translating gives CASAPQGVNYGYTF. The whole variable domain, remainder taken from reference TRBV2 and TRBJ1-2, is EPEVTQTPSHQVTQMGQEVILRCVPISNHLYFYWYRQILGQKVEFLVSFYNNEISEKSEIFDDQFSVERPDGSNFTLKIRSTKLEDSAMYFCASAPQGVNYGYTFGSGTRLTVV.

The V and J genes are TRBV11-2 and TRBJ1-1; TRBD1 might be the D (5 bases). V was shortened by 7 bases and J by 6 bases, with 15 bases between the two germline ends. CDR3 size: 13 residues. Germline CDR1 and CDR2: SGHAT and FQNNGV. CDR3 sequence: CASTPWGGAEAFF. Here the CDR3 DNA reads TGTGCCAGCACTCCCTGGGGGGGGGCTGAAGCTTTCTTT.

The rearrangement uses TRBV15 and TRBJ1-2, with a weak D call TRBD1 (6 bases). Germline V gene sequence: CDR1 LNHNV, CDR2 YYDKDF (reference sequence). V lost 2 bases and J 6 bases, leaving 13 bases between the germline ends. The CDR3 is 14 residues long. In DNA form, the CDR3 reads TGTGCCACCAGCAGATCCCCTTCAGGGGATGGCTACACCTTC. Protein: CATSRSPSGDGYTF.

This chain links TRBV7-2 with TRBJ1-1, with 7 bases fitting TRBD1. The ends lost 3 bases at V and 2 bases at J; junction bases unmatched: 3. CDR1 and CDR2 from the germline V gene are SGHTA and FQGNSA. The CDR3 consists of 14 residues. The CDR3 nucleotides are TGTGCCAGCAGCTTCAACAGGGGTAACACTGAAGCTTTCTTT. Amino acid sequence: CASSFNRGNTEAFF.

The rearrangement joins TRBV15 to TRBJ1-1; D gene unclear. This CDR3 is built from 15 residues. Germline assignment: CDR1 LNHNV and CDR2 YYDKDF (reference sequence). Trimming took 0 bases from V and 4 from J, leaving 12 bases between them. The CDR3 region has the DNA TGTGCCACCAGCAGAGAACAGACGGAGGGCACTGAAGCTTTCTTT. Translating gives CATSREQTEGTEAFF.

Regarding this clone: One end of the junction varies from germline; a read error may be responsible. The gene calls are TRBV7-9 and TRBJ2-2; 8 nucleotides agree with TRBD1. Looked up from germline, CDR1 is SEHNR and CDR2 is FQNEAQ (reference sequence). The CDR3 runs to 19 residues. CDR3 DNA sequence: TGTGTCAGCAGCCCCATTACCGGACAGGGATCTGCGAACACCGGGGAGCTGTTTTTT. This translates into CVSSPITGQGSANTGELFF.

In this sample, this clone turned up once. The CDR3 DNA reads TGTGCCAGCAGCTTTTCGCGATCCGGGGGTGGTGAGACCCAGTACTTC. The encoded protein is CASSFSRSGGGETQYF. The chain uses TRBV5-8 and TRBJ2-5; possible D gene TRBD2, 6 bases. Deletions cut 2 bases from V and 5 bases from J, with 19 bases between. The CDR3 runs to 16 residues. CDR1 is SGHTS and CDR2 is YDEGEE in the germline V gene.

V is TRBV7-9 and J is TRBJ1-6; 9 positions match TRBD1. V was pared by 0 bases and J by 10 bases, with 7 bases of the junction left unmatched. Looked up from germline, CDR1 is SEHNR and CDR2 is FQNEAQ (reference sequence). CDR3 length: 16 amino acids. CDR3 nucleotides: TGTGCCAGCAGCTTAGCCCGGACAGGGGTGTACTCACCCCTCCACTTT. Protein product: CASSLARTGVYSPLHF. Using reference TRBV7-9 and TRBJ1-6 for the parts outside the CDR3, the full variable domain is DTGVSQNPRHKITKRGQNVTFRCDPISEHNRLYWYRQTLGQGPEFLTYFQNEAQLEKSRLLSDRFSAERPKGSFSTLEIQRTEQGDSAMYLCASSLARTGVYSPLHFGNGTRLTVT.

This chain links TRBV5-1 with TRBJ1-6, with D perhaps matching TRBD1 (5 bases). The CDR3 length is 14 residues. The V end was cut by 4 bases, the J end by 8 bases, with 13 bases between. Germline values: CDR1 SGHRS, CDR2 YFSETQ. In DNA, the CDR3 is TGCGCCAGCAGCCCAGGGTGGGCGGATTCACCCCTCCACTTT. It yields the protein CASSPGWADSPLHF. Complete variable domain (other parts from reference TRBV5-1 and TRBJ1-6): KAGVTQTPRYLIKTRGQQVTLSCSPISGHRSVSWYQQTPGQGLQFLFEYFSETQRNKGNFPGRFSGRQFSNSRSEMNVSTLELGDSALYLCASSPGWADSPLHFGNGTRLTVT.

The chain has TRBV6-5 and TRBJ2-7; 10 nucleotides line up with TRBD1. The CDR3 runs to 15 residues. The V segment lost 2 bases and the J segment 6 bases; nucleotides outside the gene matches: 7. Looked up from germline, CDR1 is MNHEY and CDR2 is SVGAGI. The CDR3 nucleotides are TGTGCCAGCAGTTACCGCCCGGACAGGGGGTCCGAGCAGTACTTC. As protein: CASSYRPDRGSEQYF.

This clone was seen a few times. Written as DNA, the CDR3 is TGTGCCAGCAGGGTAGCAGGAGGGGCCTACGAGCAGTACTTC. Its translation: CASRVAGGAYEQYF. The chain uses TRBV28 and TRBJ2-7; maybe TRBD2 (6 bases). The CDR3 sequence is 14 residues long. Trimming took 6 bases from V and 2 from J, leaving 14 bases between them. CDR1 MDHEN and CDR2 SYDVKM come from the germline V gene. Full variable domain (remainder filled in from reference TRBV28 and TRBJ2-7): DVKVTQSSRYLVKRTGEKVFLECVQDMDHENMFWYRQDPGLGLRLIYFSYDVKMKEKGDIPEGYSVSREKKERFSLILESASTNQTSMYLCASRVAGGAYEQYFGPGTRLTVT.

This chain connects TRBV5-1 to TRBJ2-3; D remains ambiguous. The CDR3 extends over 15 amino acids. The germline V gene has CDR1 SGHRS and CDR2 YFSETQ. Between the trimmed V and J ends, which lost 0 bases and 1 base, there was a span of 9 bases. CDR3 in DNA: TGCGCCAGCAGCTTGGCAGCGTCCCGCACAGATACGCAGTATTTT. Translation: CASSLAASRTDTQYF. Using reference TRBV5-1 and TRBJ2-3 for the parts outside the CDR3, the full variable domain is KAGVTQTPRYLIKTRGQQVTLSCSPISGHRSVSWYQQTPGQGLQFLFEYFSETQRNKGNFPGRFSGRQFSNSRSEMNVSTLELGDSALYLCASSLAASRTDTQYFGPGTRLTVL.